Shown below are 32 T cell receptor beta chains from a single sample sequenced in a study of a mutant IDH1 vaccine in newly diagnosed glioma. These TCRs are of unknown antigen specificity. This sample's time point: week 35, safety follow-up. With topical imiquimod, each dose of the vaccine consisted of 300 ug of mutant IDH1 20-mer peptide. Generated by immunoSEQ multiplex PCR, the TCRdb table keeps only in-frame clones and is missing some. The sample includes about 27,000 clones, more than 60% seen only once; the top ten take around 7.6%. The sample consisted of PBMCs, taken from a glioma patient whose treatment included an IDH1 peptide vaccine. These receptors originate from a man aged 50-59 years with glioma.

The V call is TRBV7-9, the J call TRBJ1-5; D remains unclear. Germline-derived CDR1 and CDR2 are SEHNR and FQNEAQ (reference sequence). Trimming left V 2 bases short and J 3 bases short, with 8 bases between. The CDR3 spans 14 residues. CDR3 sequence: CASSLMGPNQPQHF. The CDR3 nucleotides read TGTGCCAGCAGCTTAATGGGCCCCAATCAGCCCCAGCATTTT.

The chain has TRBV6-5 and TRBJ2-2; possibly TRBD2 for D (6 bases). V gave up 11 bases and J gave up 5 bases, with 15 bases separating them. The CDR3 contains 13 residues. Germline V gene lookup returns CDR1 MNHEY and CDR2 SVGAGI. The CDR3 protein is CASSTRGTGELFF. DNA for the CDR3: TGTGCCTCCAGTACCCGGGGGACCGGGGAGCTGTTTTTT.

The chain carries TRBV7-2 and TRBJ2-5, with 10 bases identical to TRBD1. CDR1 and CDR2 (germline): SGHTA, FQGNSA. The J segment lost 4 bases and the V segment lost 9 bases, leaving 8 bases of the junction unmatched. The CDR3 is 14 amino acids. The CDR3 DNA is TGTGCCAGTTCCGGGACAGGGGCACGAGAGACCCAGTACTTC. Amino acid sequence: CASSGTGARETQYF. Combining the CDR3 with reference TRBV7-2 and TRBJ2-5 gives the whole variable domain GAGVSQSPSNKVTEKGKDVELRCDPISGHTALYWYRQSLGQGLEFLIYFQGNSAPDKSGLPSDRFSAERTGGSVSTLTIQRTQQEDSAVYLCASSGTGARETQYFGPGTRLLVL.

The CDR3 sequence is CASSSGDPGGYTF. The CDR3 nucleotides are TGTGCCAGCAGTTCGGGGGATCCGGGTGGCTACACCTTC. The V and J genes are TRBV6-6 and TRBJ1-2, with a tentative D call TRBD1 (5 bases). Trimming removed 4 bases from V and 7 bases from J, with 13 bases in between. The CDR3 sequence is 13 residues long. Germline CDR1 MNHNY, CDR2 SVGAGI (reference sequence).

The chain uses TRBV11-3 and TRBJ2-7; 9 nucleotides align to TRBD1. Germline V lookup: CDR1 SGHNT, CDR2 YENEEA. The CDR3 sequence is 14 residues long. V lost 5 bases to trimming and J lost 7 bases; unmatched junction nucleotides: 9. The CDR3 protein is CASSPPGTGREQYF. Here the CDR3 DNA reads TGTGCCAGCAGCCCCCCCGGGACAGGGCGAGAGCAGTACTTC.

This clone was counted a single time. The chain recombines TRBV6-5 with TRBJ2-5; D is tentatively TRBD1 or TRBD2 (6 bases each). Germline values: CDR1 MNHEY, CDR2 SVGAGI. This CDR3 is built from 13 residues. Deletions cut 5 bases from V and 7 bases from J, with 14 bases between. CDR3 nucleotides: TGTGCCAGCAGTGGGGGGACAAGTTGGACCCAGTACTTC. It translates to CASSGGTSWTQYF.

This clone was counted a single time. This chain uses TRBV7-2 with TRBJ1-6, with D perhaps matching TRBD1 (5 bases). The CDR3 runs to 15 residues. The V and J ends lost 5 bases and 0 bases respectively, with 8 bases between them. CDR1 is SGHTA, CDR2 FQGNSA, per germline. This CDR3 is CASSPGGSYNSPLHF. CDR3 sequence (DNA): TGTGCCAGCAGCCCTGGGGGCTCCTATAATTCACCCCTCCACTTT.

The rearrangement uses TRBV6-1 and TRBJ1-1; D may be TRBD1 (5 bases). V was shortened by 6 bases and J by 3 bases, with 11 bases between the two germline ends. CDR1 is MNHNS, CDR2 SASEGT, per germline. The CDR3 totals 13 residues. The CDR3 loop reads CASRLFRDTEAFF. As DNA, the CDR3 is TGTGCCAGCAGGCTCTTCAGGGACACTGAAGCTTTCTTT.

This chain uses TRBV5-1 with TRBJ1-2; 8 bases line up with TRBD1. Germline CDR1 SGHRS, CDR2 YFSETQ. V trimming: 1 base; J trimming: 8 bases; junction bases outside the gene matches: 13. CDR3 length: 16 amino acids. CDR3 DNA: TGCGCCAGCAGCTTGCGACCGACAGGGGTTTCCTCAGGCTACACCTTC. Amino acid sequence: CASSLRPTGVSSGYTF.

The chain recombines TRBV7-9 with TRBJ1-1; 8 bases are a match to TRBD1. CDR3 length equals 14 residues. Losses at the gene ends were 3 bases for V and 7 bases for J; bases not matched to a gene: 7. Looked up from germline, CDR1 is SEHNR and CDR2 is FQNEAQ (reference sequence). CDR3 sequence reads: CASSFKGTGGEAFF. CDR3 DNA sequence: TGTGCCAGCAGCTTTAAGGGCACAGGGGGTGAAGCTTTCTTT. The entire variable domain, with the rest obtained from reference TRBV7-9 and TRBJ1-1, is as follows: DTGVSQNPRHKITKRGQNVTFRCDPISEHNRLYWYRQTLGQGPEFLTYFQNEAQLEKSRLLSDRFSAERPKGSFSTLEIQRTEQGDSAMYLCASSFKGTGGEAFFGQGTRLTVV.

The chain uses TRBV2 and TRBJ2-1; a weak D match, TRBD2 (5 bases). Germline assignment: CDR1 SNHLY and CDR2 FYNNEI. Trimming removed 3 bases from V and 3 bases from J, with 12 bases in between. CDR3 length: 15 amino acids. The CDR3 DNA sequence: TGTGCCAGCAGTGACATCGGGATACTCTACAATGAGCAGTTCTTC. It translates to CASSDIGILYNEQFF.

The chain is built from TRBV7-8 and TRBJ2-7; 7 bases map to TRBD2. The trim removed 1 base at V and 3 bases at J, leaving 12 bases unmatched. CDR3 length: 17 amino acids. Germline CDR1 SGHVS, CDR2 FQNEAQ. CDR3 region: CASSLVLSGMGDYEQYF. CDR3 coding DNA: TGTGCCAGCAGCTTAGTGTTGAGCGGGATGGGAGACTACGAGCAGTACTTC. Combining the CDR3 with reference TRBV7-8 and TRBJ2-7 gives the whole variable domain GAGVSQSPRYKVAKRGQDVALRCDPISGHVSLFWYQQALGQGPEFLTYFQNEAQLDKSGLPSDRFFAERPEGSVSTLKIQRTQQEDSAVYLCASSLVLSGMGDYEQYFGPGTRLTVT.

The CDR3 nucleotides are TGTGCCAGCAGTTACATCGTCCCACCTGATGGCTACACCTTC. This codes for CASSYIVPPDGYTF. The rearrangement joins TRBV6-5 to TRBJ1-2; the D is unclear. Per germline, CDR1 MNHEY and CDR2 SVGAGI. The CDR3 is 14 amino acids. The germline V and J ends were trimmed by 2 bases and 6 bases, with 13 bases remaining between them.

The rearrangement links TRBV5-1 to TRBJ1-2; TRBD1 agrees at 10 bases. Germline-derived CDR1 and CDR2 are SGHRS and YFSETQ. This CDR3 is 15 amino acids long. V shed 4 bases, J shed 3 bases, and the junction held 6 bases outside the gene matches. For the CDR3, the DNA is TGCGCCAGCAGCAACAGACAGGGGGCAGACTATGGCTACACCTTC. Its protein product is CASSNRQGADYGYTF.

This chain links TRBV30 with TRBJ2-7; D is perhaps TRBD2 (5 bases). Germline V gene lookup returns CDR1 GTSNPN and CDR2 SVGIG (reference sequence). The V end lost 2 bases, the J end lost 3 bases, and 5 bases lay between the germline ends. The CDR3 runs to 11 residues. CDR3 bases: TGTGCCTGGAGTCGGGGCTACGAGCAGTACTTC. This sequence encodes CAWSRGYEQYF.

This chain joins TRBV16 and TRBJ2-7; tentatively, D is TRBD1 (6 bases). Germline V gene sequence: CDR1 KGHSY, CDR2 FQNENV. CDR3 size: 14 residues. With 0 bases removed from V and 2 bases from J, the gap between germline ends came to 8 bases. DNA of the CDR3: TGTGCCAGCAGCCAATCGACAGGAACCTACGAGCAGTACTTC. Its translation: CASSQSTGTYEQYF.

The chain's CDR3 is CANSETDSPSYEQYF. CDR3 coding DNA: TGTGCCAACTCAGAGACAGACTCCCCAAGCTACGAGCAGTACTTC. The chain recombines TRBV6-1 with TRBJ2-7; D perhaps matches TRBD1 (5 bases). V lost 10 bases, J lost 3 bases, and 22 bases lay in between. The CDR3 is 15 amino acids. Germline CDR1 MNHNS, CDR2 SASEGT.

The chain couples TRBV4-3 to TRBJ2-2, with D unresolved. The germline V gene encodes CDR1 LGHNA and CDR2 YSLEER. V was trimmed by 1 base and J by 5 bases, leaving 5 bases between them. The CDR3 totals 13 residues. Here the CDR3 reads CASSQGRTGELFF. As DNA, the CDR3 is TGCGCCAGCAGCCAAGGAAGGACCGGGGAGCTGTTTTTT.

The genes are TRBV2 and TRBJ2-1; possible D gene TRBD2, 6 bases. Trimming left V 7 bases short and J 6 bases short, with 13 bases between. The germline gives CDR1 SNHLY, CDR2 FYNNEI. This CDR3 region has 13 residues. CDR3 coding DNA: TGTGCCAGCACCCTCGCGGGGTCCAATGAGCAGTTCTTC. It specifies CASTLAGSNEQFF. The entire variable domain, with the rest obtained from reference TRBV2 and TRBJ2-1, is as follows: EPEVTQTPSHQVTQMGQEVILRCVPISNHLYFYWYRQILGQKVEFLVSFYNNEISEKSEIFDDQFSVERPDGSNFTLKIRSTKLEDSAMYFCASTLAGSNEQFFGPGTRLTVL.

CDR3 nucleotides: TGTGCCAGTAGTATAGACGGGGGGTTCTCCTACGAGCAGTACTTC. It is translated as CASSIDGGFSYEQYF. The gene calls are TRBV19 and TRBJ2-7; 7 bases fit TRBD2. The CDR3 extends over 15 amino acids. Germline CDR1 is LNHDA and CDR2 is SQIVND (reference sequence). J was trimmed by 0 bases and V by 0 bases; bases with no gene match: 2.

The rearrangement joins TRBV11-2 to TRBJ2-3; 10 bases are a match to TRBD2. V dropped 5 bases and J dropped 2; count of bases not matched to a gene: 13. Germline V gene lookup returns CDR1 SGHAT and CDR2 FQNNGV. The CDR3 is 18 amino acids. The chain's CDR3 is CASSGLAEQGGATDTQYF. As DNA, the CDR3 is TGTGCCAGCAGCGGACTAGCGGAACAGGGGGGGGCCACAGATACGCAGTATTTT.

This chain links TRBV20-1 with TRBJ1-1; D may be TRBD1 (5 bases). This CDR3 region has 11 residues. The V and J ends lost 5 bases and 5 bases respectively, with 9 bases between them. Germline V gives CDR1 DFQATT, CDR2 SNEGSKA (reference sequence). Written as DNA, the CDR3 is TGCAGTGCTTTTGACAGAACTGAAGCTTTCTTT. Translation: CSAFDRTEAFF.

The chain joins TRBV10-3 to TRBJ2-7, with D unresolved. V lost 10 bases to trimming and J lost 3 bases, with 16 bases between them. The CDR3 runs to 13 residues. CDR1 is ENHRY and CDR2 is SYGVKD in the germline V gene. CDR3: CATRPSESYEQYF. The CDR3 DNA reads TGTGCCACCAGACCTTCGGAAAGCTACGAGCAGTACTTC.

DNA of the CDR3: TGTGCCAGCAGCTTAGTCTGGGGGGCAAGCAGAACTGAAGCTTTCTTT. Its protein is CASSLVWGASRTEAFF. The genes are TRBV7-2 and TRBJ1-1, with D possibly TRBD1 on 6 matching bases. The V gene lost 1 base and the J gene lost 5 bases, with 17 bases spanning the gap. The CDR3 covers 16 residues. Germline-derived CDR1 and CDR2 are SGHTA and FQGNSA.

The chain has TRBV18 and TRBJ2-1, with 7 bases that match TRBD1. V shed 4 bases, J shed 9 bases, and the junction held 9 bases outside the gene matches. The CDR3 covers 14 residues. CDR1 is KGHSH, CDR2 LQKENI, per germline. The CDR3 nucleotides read TGTGCCAGCTCACGAGAAGGGGGCTCCGCTGAGCAGTTCTTC. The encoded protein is CASSREGGSAEQFF.

DNA of the CDR3: TGTGCCAGCAGCCGGGCAGGGGCTCCCTACGAGCAGTACTTC. Its protein is CASSRAGAPYEQYF. The rearrangement uses TRBV14 and TRBJ2-7, with D possibly matching TRBD1 (6 bases). V lost 4 bases, J lost 2 bases, and 12 bases lay in between. Germline CDR1 reads SGHDN; CDR2 reads FVKESK. The CDR3 spans 14 residues.

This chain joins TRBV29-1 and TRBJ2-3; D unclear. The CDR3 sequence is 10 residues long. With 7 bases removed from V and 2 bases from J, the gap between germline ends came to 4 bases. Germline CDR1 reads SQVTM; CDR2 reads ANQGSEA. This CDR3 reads CSGYTDTQYF. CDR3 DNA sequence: TGCAGCGGGTACACAGATACGCAGTATTTT.

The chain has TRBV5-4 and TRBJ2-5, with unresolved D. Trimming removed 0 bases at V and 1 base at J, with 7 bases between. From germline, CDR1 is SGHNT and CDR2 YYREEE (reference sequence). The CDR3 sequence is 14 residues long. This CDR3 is CASSLDDGQETQYF. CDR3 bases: TGTGCCAGCAGCTTGGATGACGGCCAAGAGACCCAGTACTTC.

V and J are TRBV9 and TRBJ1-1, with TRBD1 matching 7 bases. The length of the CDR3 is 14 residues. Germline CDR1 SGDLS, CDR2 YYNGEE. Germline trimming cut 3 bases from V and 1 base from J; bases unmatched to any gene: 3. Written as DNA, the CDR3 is TGTGCCAGCAGCGCGGGACAGTCGAACACTGAAGCTTTCTTT. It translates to CASSAGQSNTEAFF. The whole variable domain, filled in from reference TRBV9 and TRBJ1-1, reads DSGVTQTPKHLITATGQRVTLRCSPRSGDLSVYWYQQSLDQGLQFLIQYYNGEERAKGNILERFSAQQFPDLHSELNLSSLELGDSALYFCASSAGQSNTEAFFGQGTRLTVV.

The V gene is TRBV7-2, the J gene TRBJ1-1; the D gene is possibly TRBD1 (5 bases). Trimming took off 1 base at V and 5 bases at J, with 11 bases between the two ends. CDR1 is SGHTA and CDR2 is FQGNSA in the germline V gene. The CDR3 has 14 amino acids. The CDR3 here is CASSLGGSQTEAFF. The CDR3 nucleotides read TGTGCCAGCAGCTTAGGGGGCAGCCAAACTGAAGCTTTCTTT. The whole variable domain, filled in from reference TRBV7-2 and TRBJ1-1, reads GAGVSQSPSNKVTEKGKDVELRCDPISGHTALYWYRQSLGQGLEFLIYFQGNSAPDKSGLPSDRFSAERTGGSVSTLTIQRTQQEDSAVYLCASSLGGSQTEAFFGQGTRLTVV.

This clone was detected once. The CDR3 loop reads CATDTYGGATGELFF. The CDR3 nucleotides read TGTGCCACCGATACTTACGGGGGGGCCACCGGGGAGCTGTTTTTT. The chain is built from TRBV7-9 and TRBJ2-2; the match to TRBD2 covers 8 bases. V lost 10 bases and J lost 4; bases outside the gene matches: 11. The germline CDR1 and CDR2 sequences are SEHNR and FQNEAQ (reference sequence). This CDR3 is 15 amino acids long.

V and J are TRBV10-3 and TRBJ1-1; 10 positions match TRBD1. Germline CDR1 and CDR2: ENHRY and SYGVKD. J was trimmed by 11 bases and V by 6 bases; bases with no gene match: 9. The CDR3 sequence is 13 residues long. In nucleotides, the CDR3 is TGTGCCATCAGGGAAGACAGGGGGCAGGCGGCTTTCTTT. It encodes CAIREDRGQAAFF.